This TCR beta chain was retrieved from a study of blood T cell repertoires in COVID-19. About the study: Sites in the United States, Italy and Spain provided acute and convalescent COVID-19 samples. The cDNA or gDNA used as material had been derived from T cells, B-cell-depleted T cells, or PBMCs.

Seattle participants joined during active infection and were tracked over time. V gave up 5 bases and J gave up 6 bases, with 13 bases separating them. CDR1 and CDR2 (germline): LNHDA, SQIVND (reference sequence). CDR3 size: 14 residues. Per the original methods: Reference gene primer amplification gave estimated nucleated cell counts. The method was immunoSEQ multiplex PCR; TCRdb's version includes in-frame clones alone and lacks a portion of them. Clone size and the V and J calls come from that table; the DNA yielded D and trimming. The sample lists about 480,000 clones; 89% were seen once. The chain couples TRBV19 to TRBJ2-2; TRBD1 is a possible D gene (6 bases). The source material was peripheral blood. The clonotype was recovered from a man younger than 35 with COVID-19, enrolled during active disease. CDR3 sequence: CASSAGQTSGELFF. DNA of the CDR3: TGTGCCAGTAGTGCCGGACAGACCTCCGGGGAGCTGTTTTTT.